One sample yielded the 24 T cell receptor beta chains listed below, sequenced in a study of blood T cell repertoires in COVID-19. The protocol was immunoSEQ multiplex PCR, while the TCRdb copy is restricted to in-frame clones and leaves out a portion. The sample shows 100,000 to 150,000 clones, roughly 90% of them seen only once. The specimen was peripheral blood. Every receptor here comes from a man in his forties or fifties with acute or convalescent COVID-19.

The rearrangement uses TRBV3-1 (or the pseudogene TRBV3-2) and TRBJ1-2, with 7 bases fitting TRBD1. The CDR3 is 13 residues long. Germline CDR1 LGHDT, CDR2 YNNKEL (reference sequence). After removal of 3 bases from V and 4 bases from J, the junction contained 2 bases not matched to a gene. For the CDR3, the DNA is TGTGCCAGCAGCCACAGGGGGTCCTATGGCTACACCTTC. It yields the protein CASSHRGSYGYTF.

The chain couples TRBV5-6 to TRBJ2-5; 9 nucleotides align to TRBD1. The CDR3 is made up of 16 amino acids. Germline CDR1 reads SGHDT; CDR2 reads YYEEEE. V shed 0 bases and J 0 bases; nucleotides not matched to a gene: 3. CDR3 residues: CASSLDGQGYQETQYF. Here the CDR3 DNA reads TGTGCCAGCAGCTTGGACGGACAGGGGTACCAAGAGACCCAGTACTTC.

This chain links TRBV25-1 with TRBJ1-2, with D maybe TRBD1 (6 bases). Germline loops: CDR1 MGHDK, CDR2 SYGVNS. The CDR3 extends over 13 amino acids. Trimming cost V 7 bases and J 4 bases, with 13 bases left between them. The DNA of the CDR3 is TGTGCCAGCACGAGGGGGGGCGCCTATGGCTACACCTTC. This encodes CASTRGGAYGYTF.

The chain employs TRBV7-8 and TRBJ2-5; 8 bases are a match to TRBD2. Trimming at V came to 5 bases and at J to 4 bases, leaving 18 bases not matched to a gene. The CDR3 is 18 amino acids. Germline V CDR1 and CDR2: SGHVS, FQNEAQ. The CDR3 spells CASSRVREGLVKGETQYF. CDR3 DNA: TGTGCCAGCAGCCGAGTGCGAGAGGGACTAGTGAAGGGAGAGACCCAGTACTTC.

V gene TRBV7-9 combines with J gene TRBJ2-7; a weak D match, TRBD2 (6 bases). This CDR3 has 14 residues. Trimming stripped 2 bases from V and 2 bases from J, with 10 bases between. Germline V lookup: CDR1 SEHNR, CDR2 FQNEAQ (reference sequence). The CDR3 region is CASSLNLAPYEQYF. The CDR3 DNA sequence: TGTGCCAGCAGCTTAAACCTAGCGCCCTACGAGCAGTACTTC.

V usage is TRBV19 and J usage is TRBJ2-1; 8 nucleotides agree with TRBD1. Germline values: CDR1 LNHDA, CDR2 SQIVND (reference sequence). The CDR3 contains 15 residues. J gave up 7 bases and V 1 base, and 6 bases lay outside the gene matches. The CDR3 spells CASSIGQGAPNEQFF. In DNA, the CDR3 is TGTGCCAGTAGTATAGGGCAGGGGGCGCCTAATGAGCAGTTCTTC.

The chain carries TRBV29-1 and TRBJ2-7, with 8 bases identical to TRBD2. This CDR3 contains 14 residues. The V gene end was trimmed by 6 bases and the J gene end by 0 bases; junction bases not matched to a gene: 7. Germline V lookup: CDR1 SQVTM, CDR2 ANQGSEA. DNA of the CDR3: TGCAGCGTCCAAGTCGCGGGAGGCTCCTACGAGCAGTACTTC. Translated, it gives CSVQVAGGSYEQYF.

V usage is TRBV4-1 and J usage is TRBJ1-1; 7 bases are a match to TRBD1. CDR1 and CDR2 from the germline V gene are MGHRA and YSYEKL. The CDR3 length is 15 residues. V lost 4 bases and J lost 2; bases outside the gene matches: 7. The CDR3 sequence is CASSLEDRHNTEAFF. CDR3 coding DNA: TGCGCCAGCAGCCTCGAGGACAGGCACAACACTGAAGCTTTCTTT.

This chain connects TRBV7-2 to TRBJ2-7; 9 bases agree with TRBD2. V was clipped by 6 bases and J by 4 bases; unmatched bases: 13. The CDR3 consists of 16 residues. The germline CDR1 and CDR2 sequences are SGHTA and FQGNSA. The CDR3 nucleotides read TGTGCCAGCAGAAAGGATGGGGGACTAGCTCGTTACGAGCAGTACTTC. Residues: CASRKDGGLARYEQYF.

This chain's CDR3 is CASSKGGGCSGANVLTF. In nucleotides, the CDR3 is TGTGCCAGCAGCAAAGGGGGAGGGTGCTCTGGGGCCAACGTCCTGACTTTC. The V gene is TRBV21-1, the J gene TRBJ2-6; no DNA check was done on the table's D call, TRBD2. TRBV21-1 is a pseudogene. This CDR3 is 17 amino acids long.

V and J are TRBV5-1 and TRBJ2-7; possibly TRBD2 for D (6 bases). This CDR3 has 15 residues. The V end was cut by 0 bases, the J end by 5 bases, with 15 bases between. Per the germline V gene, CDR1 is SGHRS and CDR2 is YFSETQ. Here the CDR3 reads CASSLAGASGNEQYF. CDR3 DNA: TGCGCCAGCAGCTTGGCGGGAGCGTCCGGTAACGAGCAGTACTTC.

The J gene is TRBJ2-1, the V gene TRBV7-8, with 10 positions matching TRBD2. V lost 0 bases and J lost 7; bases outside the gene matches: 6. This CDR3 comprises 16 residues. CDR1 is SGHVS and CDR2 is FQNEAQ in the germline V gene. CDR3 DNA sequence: TGTGCCAGCAGCTTAGCGGGGGGGACTAGCGTTAATGAGCAGTTCTTC. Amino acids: CASSLAGGTSVNEQFF.

CDR3 in DNA: TGTGCCACCAGTACGACTAGCGGGAGATCCGGGGAGCTGTTTTTT. It is translated as CATSTTSGRSGELFF. This chain joins TRBV24-1 and TRBJ2-2, with 12 nucleotides matching TRBD2. With V trimmed by 6 bases and J by 6 bases, 4 bases remained unmatched. Germline CDR1 KGHDR, CDR2 SFDVKD. This CDR3 is built from 15 residues.

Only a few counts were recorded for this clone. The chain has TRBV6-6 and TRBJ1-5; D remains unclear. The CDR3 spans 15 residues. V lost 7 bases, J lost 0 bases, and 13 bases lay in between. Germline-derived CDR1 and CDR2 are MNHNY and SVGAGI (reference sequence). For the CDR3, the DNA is TGTGCCAGCAACGACGGATACTATAGCAATCAGCCCCAGCATTTT. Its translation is CASNDGYYSNQPQHF.

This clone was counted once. The CDR3 DNA sequence: TGCGCCAGCAGCCAAGATCCGGGGGTCCGAAACACCATATATTTT. It translates to CASSQDPGVRNTIYF. This chain uses TRBV4-1 with TRBJ1-3, with a tentative D call TRBD1 (5 bases). CDR1 and CDR2 (germline): MGHRA, YSYEKL. This CDR3 is built from 15 residues. V was shortened by 0 bases and J by 5 bases, with 11 bases between the two germline ends.

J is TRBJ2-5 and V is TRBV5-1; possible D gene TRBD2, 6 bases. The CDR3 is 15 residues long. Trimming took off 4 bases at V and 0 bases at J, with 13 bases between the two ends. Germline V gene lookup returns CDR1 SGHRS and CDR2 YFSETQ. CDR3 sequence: CASSQGGTYQETQYF. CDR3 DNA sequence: TGCGCCAGCAGCCAGGGCGGGACTTACCAAGAGACCCAGTACTTC.

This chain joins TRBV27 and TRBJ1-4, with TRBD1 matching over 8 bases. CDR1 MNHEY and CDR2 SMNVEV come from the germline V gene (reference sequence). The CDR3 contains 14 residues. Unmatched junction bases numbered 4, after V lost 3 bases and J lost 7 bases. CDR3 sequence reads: CASSFQGAGEKLFF. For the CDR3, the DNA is TGTGCCAGCAGTTTCCAGGGGGCAGGTGAAAAACTGTTTTTT.

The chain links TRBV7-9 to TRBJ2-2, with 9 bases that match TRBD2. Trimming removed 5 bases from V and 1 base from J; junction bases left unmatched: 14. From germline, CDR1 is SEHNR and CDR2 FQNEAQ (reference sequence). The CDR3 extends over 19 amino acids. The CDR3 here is CASSPSSPISGGNTGELFF. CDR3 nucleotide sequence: TGTGCCAGCAGCCCCTCTTCGCCCATTAGCGGGGGGAACACCGGGGAGCTGTTTTTT.

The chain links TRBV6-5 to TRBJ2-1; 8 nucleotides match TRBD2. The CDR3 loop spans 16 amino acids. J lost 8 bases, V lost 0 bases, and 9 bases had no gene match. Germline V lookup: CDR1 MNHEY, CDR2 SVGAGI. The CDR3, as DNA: TGTGCCAGCAGTTACTCGCTCCCCGGGAGGGTACATGAGCAGTTCTTC. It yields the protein CASSYSLPGRVHEQFF.

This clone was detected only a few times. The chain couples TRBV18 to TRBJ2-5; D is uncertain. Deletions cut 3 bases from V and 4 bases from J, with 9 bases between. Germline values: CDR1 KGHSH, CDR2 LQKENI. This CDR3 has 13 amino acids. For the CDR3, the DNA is TGTGCCAGCTCACCGGGCTTAACAGAGACCCAGTACTTC. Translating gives CASSPGLTETQYF.

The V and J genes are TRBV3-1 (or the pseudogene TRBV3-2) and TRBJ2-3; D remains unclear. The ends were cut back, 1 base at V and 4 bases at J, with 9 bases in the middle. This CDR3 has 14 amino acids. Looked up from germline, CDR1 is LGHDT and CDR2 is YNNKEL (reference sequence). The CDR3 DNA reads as TGTGCCAGCAGCCAAGTTCAAGAGGCAGATACGCAGTATTTT. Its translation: CASSQVQEADTQYF.

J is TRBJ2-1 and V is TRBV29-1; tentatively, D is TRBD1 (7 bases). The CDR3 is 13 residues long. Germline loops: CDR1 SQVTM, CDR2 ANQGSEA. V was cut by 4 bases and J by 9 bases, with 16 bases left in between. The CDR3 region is CSVVEGARGEQFF. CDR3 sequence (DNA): TGCAGCGTTGTGGAGGGGGCGCGGGGTGAGCAGTTCTTC.

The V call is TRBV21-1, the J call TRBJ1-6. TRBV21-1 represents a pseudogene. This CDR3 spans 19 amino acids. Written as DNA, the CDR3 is TGTGCCAGCAGCAAAGATTTCGGCGACTACGGCTCCTATAATTCACCCCTCCACTTT. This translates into CASSKDFGDYGSYNSPLHF.

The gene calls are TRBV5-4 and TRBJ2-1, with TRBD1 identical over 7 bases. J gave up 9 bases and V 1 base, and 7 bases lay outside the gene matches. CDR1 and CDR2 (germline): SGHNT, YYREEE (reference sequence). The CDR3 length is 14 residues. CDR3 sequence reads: CASSLTGEHAEQFF. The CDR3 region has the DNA TGTGCCAGCAGCTTGACAGGGGAGCATGCTGAGCAGTTCTTC.